This T cell receptor (beta chain) derives from a study of T-cell memory formation after mild COVID-19. Overall study context: Clustering of TCRs was largely donor specific.

V was pared by 5 bases and J by 6 bases, with 16 bases between. This CDR3 has 15 residues. Germline CDR1 SGHTA, CDR2 FQGNSA. This clonotype has at least ten counts. Its antigen remains unidentified. Study results and caveats: The main location of contracting CD4+ clones was CM and EM, and that of contracting CD8+ clones was EMRA. Second-wave clones that peaked on day 37 lacked confirmed SARS-CoV-2 specificity. Researchers found some responding clones in pre-infection memory, a sign that cross-reactive memory joined.

TCRdb recomputed calls from the 5' RACE reads with MiXCR, one row per CDR3 protein. The sample shows hundreds of thousands of distinct CDR3 sequences, roughly 15% of them seen only once. Input material: PBMCs or a T cell subset sorted from them (not recorded which). The chain couples TRBV7-2 to TRBJ1-4, with D perhaps matching TRBD1 (6 bases). This clonotype was obtained from a man aged 18 to 35 who had mild COVID-19 (a few samples of this study predate the infection). Cell type and time point are not known. In DNA, the CDR3 is TGTGCCAGCAGCCGAGGACAGACTAAACATGAAAAACTGTTTTTT. The encoded protein is CASSRGQTKHEKLFF. Based on the CDR3 plus reference TRBV7-2 and TRBJ1-4, the full variable domain is GAGVSQSPSNKVTEKGKDVELRCDPISGHTALYWYRQSLGQGLEFLIYFQGNSAPDKSGLPSDRFSAERTGGSVSTLTIQRTQQEDSAVYLCASSRGQTKHEKLFFGSGTQLSVL.